A single sample is the source of the 2 T cell receptor beta chains below, sequenced in a study of preoperative IRX-2 immunotherapy in early breast cancer. The treatment: preoperative locoregional IRX-2 cytokine immunotherapy. The assay was immunoSEQ multiplex PCR, and TCRdb's table has in-frame clones only and misses some. The repertoire holds around 30,000 clones, with about four fifths as singletons. The sample was lymph node tissue, taken before IRX-2 immunotherapy. The origin of the receptors is a human donor with breast cancer.

The chain carries TRBV5-1 and TRBJ1-1, with D possibly being TRBD1 (5 bases). Trimming cost V 5 bases and J 0 bases, with 14 bases left between them. The CDR3 runs to 15 residues. The germline gives CDR1 SGHRS, CDR2 YFSETQ. CDR3 in amino acids: CASSRRADMNTEAFF. The CDR3 DNA sequence: TGCGCCAGCAGTCGGCGGGCGGACATGAACACTGAAGCTTTCTTT. Based on the CDR3 plus reference TRBV5-1 and TRBJ1-1, the full variable domain is KAGVTQTPRYLIKTRGQQVTLSCSPISGHRSVSWYQQTPGQGLQFLFEYFSETQRNKGNFPGRFSGRQFSNSRSEMNVSTLELGDSALYLCASSRRADMNTEAFFGQGTRLTVV.

The rearrangement joins TRBV11-3 to TRBJ1-2; 9 nucleotides align to TRBD1. Germline CDR1 reads SGHNT; CDR2 reads YENEEA. V gave up 1 base and J gave up 7 bases; unmatched junction bases: 4. This CDR3 spans 14 amino acids. CDR3 in DNA: TGTGCCAGCAGCTTAGGGACAGGGGCTCCTGGCTACACCTTC. This codes for CASSLGTGAPGYTF.